These 28 T cell receptor beta chains share one sample of origin, sequenced in a study of T-cell reconstitution after alpha-beta-depleted transplantation in children. The TCRbeta library was prepared with unique molecular identifiers. Using its own MiXCR run on the PCR reads, TCRdb lists one record per CDR3 protein. Among 600,000 to 700,000 distinct CDR3 sequences listed, approximately 15% were seen once. Here the sequenced sample was PBMCs from the stem cell graft donor, taken from the stem cell graft. These receptor sequences come from a human donor who donated a stem cell graft to a child with acute myeloid leukemia.

This clonotype was counted only a few times. The rearrangement joins TRBV6-1 to TRBJ1-2, with a weak D call TRBD1 (6 bases). Trimming left V 6 bases short and J 2 bases short, with 10 bases between. CDR3 length: 13 residues. Per the germline V gene, CDR1 is MNHNS and CDR2 is SASEGT. The CDR3 nucleotides read TGTGCCAGCAGAGACGACAGGAACTATGGCTACACCTTC. It translates to CASRDDRNYGYTF.

This clonotype was found many times. The CDR3 sequence: CSASTGDDGYTF. CDR3 nucleotide sequence: TGCAGTGCGTCGACAGGGGATGATGGCTACACCTTC. This sequence joins TRBV20-1 and TRBJ1-2; 8 nucleotides match TRBD1. The CDR3 is made up of 12 amino acids. Germline CDR1 DFQATT, CDR2 SNEGSKA (reference sequence). J lost 6 bases, V lost 6 bases, and 6 bases had no gene match.

This clonotype was seen at least ten times. The chain combines TRBV10-3 with TRBJ1-1; D ambiguous. CDR1 ENHRY and CDR2 SYGVKD come from the germline V gene. Trimming took off 2 bases at V and 1 base at J, with 8 bases between the two ends. The CDR3 has 14 amino acids. CDR3 DNA: TGTGCCATCAGTGAGGGTATTGGGAACACTGAAGCTTTCTTT. Translation gives CAISEGIGNTEAFF.

This clonotype has ten or more counts. The genes are TRBV12-3 or TRBV12-4 and TRBJ2-1; D may match TRBD1 or TRBD2 (5 bases each). Trimming shortened V by 4 bases and J by 4 bases, and 8 bases separated the two germline ends. The CDR3 totals 13 residues. The CDR3 DNA reads as TGTGCCAGCAGTTCCGGGACGTACAATGAGCAGTTCTTC. Protein: CASSSGTYNEQFF.

This clonotype was detected only a few times. The chain has TRBV20-1 and TRBJ2-2; TRBD1 or TRBD2 may be the D gene (6 bases each). The CDR3 covers 14 residues. CDR1 and CDR2 from the germline V gene are DFQATT and SNEGSKA (reference sequence). V lost 4 bases to trimming and J lost 6 bases, with 15 bases between them. The DNA for the CDR3 is TGCAGTGCTAATCCCGGGGGCCTATCCGGGGAGCTGTTTTTT. It codes for CSANPGGLSGELFF.

The table lists this clonotype with a count of one. CDR3 nucleotide sequence: TGTGCCTGGAGTGTTGAACCGTACACTGAAGCTTTCTTT. Translating gives CAWSVEPYTEAFF. The genes are TRBV30 and TRBJ1-1; no definite D call. V gave up 0 bases and J gave up 3 bases, with 8 bases separating them. This CDR3 has 13 residues. CDR1 and CDR2 (germline): GTSNPN, SVGIG (reference sequence).

This clonotype was seen at least ten times. The chain is built from TRBV5-5 and TRBJ1-2, with 10 bases identical to TRBD1. CDR1 and CDR2 from the germline V gene are SGHKS and YYEKEE (reference sequence). J lost 6 bases, V lost 0 bases, and 5 bases had no gene match. The CDR3 sequence is 15 residues long. The CDR3 coding sequence is TGTGCCAGCAGCTTGGCCCTAGGGACAGGGGATGGCTACACCTTC. This sequence encodes CASSLALGTGDGYTF.

This clonotype has at least ten counts. This chain connects TRBV20-1 to TRBJ2-7; tentatively, D is TRBD1 or TRBD2 (5 bases each). The CDR3 covers 14 residues. Germline-derived CDR1 and CDR2 are DFQATT and SNEGSKA (reference sequence). Trimming removed 7 bases from V and 3 bases from J, with 19 bases in between. CDR3 sequence (DNA): TGCAGTGTTCGCCCCGGGGCAGTCCTCTACGAGCAGTACGTC. Its translation: CSVRPGAVLYEQYV.

For this clonotype: A much larger clone differs from this one at a single base, so this may be a read error. V gene TRBV20-1 combines with J gene TRBJ1-2; TRBD1 aligns across 9 bases. This CDR3 region has 14 residues. V was pared by 0 bases and J by 7 bases, with 6 bases of the junction left unmatched. Germline V gene data show CDR1 as DFQATT and CDR2 as SNEGSKA (reference sequence). The CDR3 region is CSAREPGQGIGYTF. CDR3 bases: TGCAGTGCTAGAGAACCGGGACAGGGAATTGGCTACACCTTC.

This clonotype came up many times. The chain is built from TRBV29-1 and TRBJ2-1; D is uncertain. Germline CDR1 is SQVTM and CDR2 is ANQGSEA. V lost 1 base, J lost 4 bases, and 17 bases lay in between. The CDR3 contains 16 residues. CDR3 coding DNA: TGCAGCGTTGAAGTTGGCACTGGCTGGAGTTACAATGAGCAGTTCTTC. Protein sequence: CSVEVGTGWSYNEQFF.

The CDR3 sequence: CASSLDGGSNYGYTF. Here the CDR3 DNA reads TGTGCCAGCAGCTTAGATGGGGGTTCGAACTATGGCTACACCTTC. The genes are TRBV7-2 and TRBJ1-2, with D perhaps matching TRBD1 (5 bases). The CDR3 spans 15 residues. The V and J ends lost 1 base and 2 bases respectively, with 11 bases between them. Germline loops: CDR1 SGHTA, CDR2 FQGNSA.

This clonotype was detected only a few times. The V and J genes are TRBV7-8 and TRBJ2-7, with 7 bases lining up with TRBD1. CDR1 and CDR2 (germline): SGHVS, FQNEAQ. This CDR3 has 12 residues. V was clipped by 4 bases and J by 6 bases; unmatched bases: 3. This CDR3 reads CASSSQGIEQYV. Written as DNA, the CDR3 is TGTGCCAGCAGCTCACAGGGGATCGAGCAGTACGTC.

This clonotype was recorded a few times. V and J are TRBV12-3 or TRBV12-4 and TRBJ2-1; D remains ambiguous. The CDR3 is 12 amino acids. Trimming removed 3 bases from V and 8 bases from J, with 8 bases in between. The CDR3 coding sequence is TGTGCCAGCAGTTTTGTGGAATATGAGCAGTTCTTC. It is translated as CASSFVEYEQFF.

The table lists this clonotype with many counts. The V and J genes are TRBV29-1 and TRBJ2-7; the D is unclear. From germline, CDR1 is SQVTM and CDR2 ANQGSEA. This CDR3 region has 12 residues. V lost 2 bases to trimming and J lost 4 bases, with 9 bases between them. This chain's CDR3 is CSVEIQDYEQYF. CDR3 sequence (DNA): TGCAGCGTTGAAATCCAGGATTACGAGCAGTACTTC.

The chain joins TRBV20-1 to TRBJ2-7; 10 bases align to TRBD1. This CDR3 has 13 residues. Germline CDR1 is DFQATT and CDR2 is SNEGSKA (reference sequence). V gave up 6 bases and J gave up 4 bases; unmatched junction bases: 6. Here the CDR3 DNA reads TGCAGTGCCCGACGGGACAGGGGTTACGAGCAGTACTTC. It translates to CSARRDRGYEQYF.

This clonotype came up a few times. The V and J genes are TRBV5-1 and TRBJ1-2; D possibly corresponds to TRBD1 (6 bases). CDR1 and CDR2 from the germline V gene are SGHRS and YFSETQ. V lost 5 bases, J lost 8 bases, and 10 bases lay in between. The CDR3 loop spans 11 amino acids. The chain's CDR3 is CASRAGDGYTF. The CDR3 DNA sequence: TGCGCCAGCAGAGCAGGGGACGGCTACACCTTC.

With regard to this clonotype: This may be a read error, as it is one base from a much larger clone. The chain uses TRBV20-1 and TRBJ2-1; 9 bases match TRBD2. CDR1 and CDR2 from the germline V gene are DFQATT and SNEGSKA (reference sequence). This CDR3 contains 17 residues. The DNA of the CDR3 is TGCTGTGCTAGACCAAAGGCCAGAGCGGGGGGCTACAATGAGCAGTTCTTC. This codes for CCARPKARAGGYNEQFF.

This clonotype was seen ten or more times. The chain employs TRBV20-1 and TRBJ2-1; D is perhaps TRBD2 (6 bases). Germline loops: CDR1 DFQATT, CDR2 SNEGSKA (reference sequence). The V gene lost 3 bases and the J gene lost 10 bases, with 16 bases spanning the gap. The CDR3 contains 13 residues. The CDR3 sequence is CSASGRGSGEQFF. CDR3 nucleotide sequence: TGCAGTGCTAGCGGACGGGGGAGTGGCGAGCAGTTCTTC.

The chain combines TRBV5-1 with TRBJ2-3; 7 nucleotides agree with TRBD2. CDR1 and CDR2 (germline): SGHRS, YFSETQ. V dropped 3 bases and J dropped 3; count of bases not matched to a gene: 13. CDR3 size: 17 residues. The DNA of the CDR3 is TGCGCCAGCAGCTCCTCCGACAGCGGGATTGGTACAGATACGCAGTATTTT. Translating gives CASSSSDSGIGTDTQYF.

This clonotype was seen many times. The gene calls are TRBV20-1 and TRBJ2-1, with D unclear. The CDR3 runs 13 residues. The germline gives CDR1 DFQATT, CDR2 SNEGSKA (reference sequence). Trimming stripped 0 bases from V and 0 bases from J, with 3 bases between. The CDR3 loop is CSARDYSYNEQFF. CDR3 DNA: TGCAGTGCTAGAGACTACTCCTACAATGAGCAGTTCTTC.

This clonotype appeared a few times. The CDR3 bases are TGTGCCAGCAGCCCTTCTCAGAGTTCCTATGGCTACACCTTC. Translated: CASSPSQSSYGYTF. This sequence joins TRBV7-9 and TRBJ1-2; unclear D gene. The CDR3 runs 14 residues. Germline values: CDR1 SEHNR, CDR2 FQNEAQ (reference sequence). V was cut by 5 bases and J by 4 bases, with 14 bases left in between.

DNA for the CDR3: TGTGCCAGCAACCAAGACCGAACCGGGGAGCTGTTTTTT. Amino acids: CASNQDRTGELFF. The V and J genes are TRBV7-2 and TRBJ2-2, with D uncertain. With 7 bases removed from V and 5 bases from J, the gap between germline ends came to 11 bases. CDR1 and CDR2 (germline): SGHTA, FQGNSA. The CDR3 has 13 residues. Full variable domain (rest looked up from reference TRBV7-2 and TRBJ2-2): GAGVSQSPSNKVTEKGKDVELRCDPISGHTALYWYRQSLGQGLEFLIYFQGNSAPDKSGLPSDRFSAERTGGSVSTLTIQRTQQEDSAVYLCASNQDRTGELFFGEGSRLTVL.

As concerns this clonotype: One junction end disagrees with the germline gene, perhaps due to a read error. The chain employs TRBV4-2 and TRBJ2-5; D possibly uses TRBD1 or TRBD2 (5 bases each). In germline, CDR1 is LGHNA, CDR2 YNFKEQ. CDR3 length: 15 residues. The CDR3 reads CASGPRDLGQGTQYF. CDR3 in DNA: TGTGCCAGCGGCCCCCGGGACCTTGGCCAAGGGACCCAGTACTTC.

The chain joins TRBV20-1 to TRBJ2-5; D is tentatively TRBD1 or TRBD2 (7 bases each). The length of the CDR3 is 15 residues. The V and J ends lost 3 bases and 4 bases respectively, with 18 bases between them. Germline CDR1 DFQATT, CDR2 SNEGSKA (reference sequence). This CDR3 is CSASTLQGGRETQYF. Written as DNA, the CDR3 is TGCAGTGCTAGCACTCTTCAGGGGGGGCGAGAGACCCAGTACTTC.

This clonotype was observed many times. The chain is built from TRBV6-5 and TRBJ2-7; 10 nucleotides line up with TRBD2. V lost 9 bases, J lost 4 bases, and 6 bases stayed unmatched. CDR3 length equals 13 residues. Looked up from germline, CDR1 is MNHEY and CDR2 is SVGAGI. CDR3 DNA sequence: TGTGCCAGTCTAAAGCGGGGGGGATACGAGCAGTACTTC. Its translation: CASLKRGGYEQYF.

This clonotype was seen only a few times. In nucleotides, the CDR3 is TGTGCCATCAGTGACAGGCAGAATTCACCCCTCCACTTT. This translates into CAISDRQNSPLHF. The rearrangement joins TRBV10-3 to TRBJ1-6; D remains ambiguous. The V end lost 3 bases, the J end lost 7 bases, and 7 bases lay between the germline ends. In germline, CDR1 is ENHRY, CDR2 SYGVKD. The CDR3 has 13 residues.

Only a few counts were recorded for this clonotype. The V call is TRBV6-1, the J call TRBJ2-7; D is possibly TRBD1 (6 bases). V lost 0 bases, J lost 0 bases, and 12 bases lay in between. Germline-derived CDR1 and CDR2 are MNHNS and SASEGT. The CDR3 totals 16 residues. The CDR3 DNA reads TGTGCCAGCAGTGAAGCGCTAGGACAGAGCTCCTACGAGCAGTACTTC. Amino acids: CASSEALGQSSYEQYF.

This clonotype was seen ten or more times. The V and J genes are TRBV6-1 and TRBJ2-7; 10 nucleotides align to TRBD2. Germline V gene sequence: CDR1 MNHNS, CDR2 SASEGT. After removal of 4 bases from V and 5 bases from J, the junction contained 11 bases not matched to a gene. This CDR3 spans 16 amino acids. In DNA form, the CDR3 reads TGTGCCAGCAGTGCGGCGGTAGCGGGGGGATTCGACGAGCAGTACGTC. Translation: CASSAAVAGGFDEQYV.